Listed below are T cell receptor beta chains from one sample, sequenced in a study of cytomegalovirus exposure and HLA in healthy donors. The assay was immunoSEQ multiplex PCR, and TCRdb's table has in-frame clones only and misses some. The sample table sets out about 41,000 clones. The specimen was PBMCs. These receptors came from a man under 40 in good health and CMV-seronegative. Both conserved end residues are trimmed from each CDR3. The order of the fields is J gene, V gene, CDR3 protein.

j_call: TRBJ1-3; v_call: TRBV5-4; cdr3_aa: ASSFSSGNTIY
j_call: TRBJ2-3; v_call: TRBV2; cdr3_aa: ASRPGLAGFTQY
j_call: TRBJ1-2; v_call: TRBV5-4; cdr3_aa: ASSLVGTGTANYGYT
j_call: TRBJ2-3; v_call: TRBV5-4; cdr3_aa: ASSTGQLTDTQY
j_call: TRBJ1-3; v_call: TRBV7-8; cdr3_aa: ASSLERGLSGNTIY
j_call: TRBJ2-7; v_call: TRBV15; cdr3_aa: ATSRRVLQDEQY
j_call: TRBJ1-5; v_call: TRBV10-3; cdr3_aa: AISEGRESNQPQH
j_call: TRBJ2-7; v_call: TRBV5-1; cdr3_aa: ASSLYREMDEQY
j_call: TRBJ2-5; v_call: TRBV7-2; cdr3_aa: ASSSPPEGPSGETQY
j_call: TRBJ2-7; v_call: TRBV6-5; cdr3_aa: ASSYGDRGREQY
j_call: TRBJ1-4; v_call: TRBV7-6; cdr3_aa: ASSLGAVNEKLF
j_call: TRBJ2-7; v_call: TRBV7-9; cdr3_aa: ASSTRGRRDYEQY
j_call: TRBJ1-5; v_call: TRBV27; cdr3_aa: ASSPVESTGDQPQH
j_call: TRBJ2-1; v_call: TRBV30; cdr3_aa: AWSLAGAGREQF
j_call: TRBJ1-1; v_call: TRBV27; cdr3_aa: ASSPRQKLNTEDF
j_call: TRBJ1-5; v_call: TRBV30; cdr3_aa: AWSVESSGSFQH
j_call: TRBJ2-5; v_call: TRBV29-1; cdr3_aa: SVGQGAIGETQY
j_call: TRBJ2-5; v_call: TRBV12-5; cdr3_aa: ASGLADRGGETQY
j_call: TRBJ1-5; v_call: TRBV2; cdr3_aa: ASSEKTQSAQH
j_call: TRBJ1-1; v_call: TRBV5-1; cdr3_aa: ASSSGTGVGLNTEAF
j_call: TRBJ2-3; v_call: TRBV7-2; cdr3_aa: ASSLEESGTDTQY
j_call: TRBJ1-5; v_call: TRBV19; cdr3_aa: ASSPRVANQPQH
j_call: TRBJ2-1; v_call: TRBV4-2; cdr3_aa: ASSQGLGEYNEQF